Each of the 17 T cell receptor beta chains below was sequenced from the same sample in a study of T cells expressing NK-cell markers. Using the 5' RACE reads, TCRdb records one entry per CDR3 protein without DNA. This sample's clone table lists under 500,000 distinct CDR3 sequences. Sequences were obtained from blood T cells: a sorted CD56 or NKG2C T cell subset, CD4+ or CD8+ T cells, or bulk PBMC T cells (not recorded which). The receptor set was obtained from a woman between 18 and 70 years old in good health.

The V call is TRBV20-1, the J call TRBJ2-3; TCRdb's D gene call, TRBD1, goes unchecked for lack of DNA. The germline gives CDR1 DFQATT, CDR2 SNEGSKA (reference sequence). CDR3 length equals 14 residues. This chain's CDR3 is CSAPRDGRLDTQYF.

The chain has TRBV11-2 and TRBJ2-4; TCRdb proposes TRBD1, but this gene call is untestable without DNA. The germline CDR1 and CDR2 sequences are SGHAT and FQNNGV. This CDR3 contains 13 residues. The CDR3 spells CASTPGGGNIQYF.

J is TRBJ2-3 and V is TRBV9; the TCRdb D gene call, TRBD2, has no DNA to confirm it. This CDR3 spans 19 amino acids. Germline CDR1 reads SGDLS; CDR2 reads YYNGEE. CDR3 amino acids: CASSVGGRWAGGRTDTQYF.

The V and J genes are TRBV13 and TRBJ2-1; TCRdb's assignment of TRBD2 cannot be checked, as there is no DNA. This CDR3 region has 18 residues. Germline CDR1 PRHDT, CDR2 FYEKMQ (reference sequence). CDR3: CASSLVVPLARGHNEQFF.

The V and J genes are TRBV5-1 and TRBJ2-1; checking the TCRdb D call of TRBD2 is not possible without DNA. Looked up from germline, CDR1 is SGHRS and CDR2 is YFSETQ. The CDR3 covers 18 residues. The chain's CDR3 is CASSRNPGLAGVYDEQFF.

This chain joins TRBV4-3 and TRBJ1-5; checking the TCRdb D call of TRBD1 is not possible without DNA. This CDR3 comprises 15 residues. Germline values: CDR1 LGHNA, CDR2 YSLEER. The CDR3 sequence is CASSQDYGGYQPQHF.

The gene calls are TRBV5-6 and TRBJ1-2; TCRdb's assignment of TRBD1 cannot be checked, as there is no DNA. Germline V CDR1 and CDR2: SGHDT, YYEEEE. The CDR3 is made up of 14 amino acids. CDR3 in amino acids: CASSLKGGAYGYTF.

The chain links TRBV20-1 to TRBJ2-7; TCRdb's D call of TRBD1 is untestable without DNA. Per germline, CDR1 DFQATT and CDR2 SNEGSKA (reference sequence). The CDR3 contains 16 residues. CDR3 protein: CSARGSRDRGTYEQYF.

The chain couples TRBV29-1 to TRBJ1-1. The CDR3 has 15 residues. Germline lookup yields CDR1 SQVTM and CDR2 ANQGSEA. The CDR3 is CSVVGSAGWSTEAFF.

The CDR3 sequence is CASSQVPGEVNHNSPLHF. The gene calls are TRBV4-3 and TRBJ1-6; lacking DNA, the TRBD1 call made by TCRdb goes unchecked. This CDR3 is built from 18 residues. Germline CDR1 LGHNA, CDR2 YSLEER.

CDR3 region: CATGSLGPGTQYF. The V call is TRBV15, the J call TRBJ2-5. CDR3 length equals 13 residues. From germline, CDR1 is LNHNV and CDR2 YYDKDF (reference sequence). The full variable domain, completed using reference TRBV15 and TRBJ2-5, is DAMVIQNPRYQVTQFGKPVTLSCSQTLNHNVMYWYQQKSSQAPKLLFHYYDKDFNNEADTPDNFQSRRPNTSFCFLDIRSPGLGDTAMYLCATGSLGPGTQYFGPGTRLLVL.

The chain combines TRBV18 with TRBJ2-3; TCRdb's D call, TRBD2, is unchecked because there is no DNA. Germline CDR1 is KGHSH and CDR2 is LQKENI. CDR3 length: 15 amino acids. The CDR3: CASSPPSSGTDTQYF.

The chain combines TRBV12-3 or TRBV12-4 with TRBJ2-2; TCRdb's D gene call, TRBD2, goes unchecked for lack of DNA. The CDR3 has 15 amino acids. The CDR3 loop is CASSFSGPGTGELFF.

V and J are TRBV5-1 and TRBJ2-1; TCRdb outputs TRBD1, but without DNA this stays unchecked. Germline V gives CDR1 SGHRS, CDR2 YFSETQ. CDR3 size: 16 residues. CDR3 residues: CASSLAGTGHQREQFF.

V is TRBV23-1 and J is TRBJ2-2; TCRdb's D call of TRBD1 is untestable without DNA. TRBV23-1 is identified as an open reading frame with a role that is uncertain. The CDR3 totals 15 residues. This CDR3 is CASPTGRANTGELFF.

J is TRBJ2-7 and V is TRBV29-1; TCRdb selects TRBD2, and the lack of DNA leaves this call unchecked. CDR1 and CDR2 (germline): SQVTM, ANQGSEA. The CDR3 is 13 amino acids. The CDR3 is CSVGRREGPEQYF.

This chain joins TRBV15 and TRBJ2-7; TCRdb indicates TRBD2, and absent DNA this call remains unverified. The CDR3 has 17 residues. The V gene's germline CDR1 is LNHNV and CDR2 YYDKDF (reference sequence). The CDR3 loop reads CATSSPRGSGRSGEQYF.